These 23 T cell receptor beta chains were sequenced from one sample in a study of blood T cell repertoires in COVID-19. The data were produced by immunoSEQ multiplex PCR, yet TCRdb's version contains in-frame clones alone and is incomplete. The sample lists approximately 140,000 clones; 84% were seen once. The source material was peripheral blood. The receptor source for this set is an elderly woman in a cohort sampled during active or convalescent COVID-19.

This chain uses TRBV1 with TRBJ2-1; the table's TRBD2 call for D was not verified on the DNA. TRBV1 counts as a pseudogene. The CDR3 sequence is 13 residues long. The CDR3 DNA is TGCACCAGCAGCCTTATCCGTAACAATGAGCAGTTCTTC. Amino acid sequence: CTSSLIRNNEQFF.

The CDR3 reads CASSGAIGGGTYGYTF. As DNA, the CDR3 is TGTGCCAGCAGTGGTGCCATTGGAGGGGGCACATATGGCTACACCTTC. The V and J genes are TRBV28 and TRBJ1-2; the match to TRBD1 covers 7 bases. Germline lookup yields CDR1 MDHEN and CDR2 SYDVKM. This CDR3 is 16 amino acids long. Trimming took 5 bases from V and 5 from J; bases not matched to a gene: 14.

The chain carries TRBV4-2 and TRBJ2-3, with 9 bases that match TRBD2. Germline CDR1 is LGHNA and CDR2 is YNFKEQ. The CDR3 covers 15 residues. V was clipped by 7 bases and J by 1 base; unmatched bases: 6. Here the CDR3 DNA reads TGTGCCAGCACCCCGGCGGGAGGGGGCACAGATACGCAGTATTTT. The encoded protein is CASTPAGGGTDTQYF.

The rearrangement uses TRBV12-3 or TRBV12-4 and TRBJ1-2; 9 nucleotides agree with TRBD1. J was trimmed by 4 bases and V by 5 bases; bases with no gene match: 2. This CDR3 is built from 13 residues. CDR3 protein: CASSAGQGYGYTF. In DNA form, the CDR3 reads TGTGCCAGCAGTGCGGGACAGGGCTATGGCTACACCTTC.

The chain employs TRBV6-6 and TRBJ2-5; the D gene is possibly TRBD2 (6 bases). This CDR3 has 15 amino acids. Trimming stripped 5 bases from V and 1 base from J, with 14 bases between. The germline V gene encodes CDR1 MNHNY and CDR2 SVGAGI (reference sequence). The CDR3 sequence is CASSPRDSVQETQYF. The CDR3 DNA is TGTGCCAGCAGTCCACGGGACTCCGTCCAAGAGACCCAGTACTTC.

CDR3 DNA sequence: TGTGCCAGCAGTTCGGACAGGGTAAGAGATACGCAGTATTTT. Protein sequence: CASSSDRVRDTQYF. The chain combines TRBV2 with TRBJ2-3, with 8 bases that match TRBD1. The ends lost 5 bases at V and 5 bases at J; junction bases unmatched: 6. Germline V CDR1 and CDR2: SNHLY, FYNNEI. The CDR3 is 14 amino acids.

This clone is a singleton in its sample. The CDR3 reads CASSSWGDRGEKLFF. In nucleotides, the CDR3 is TGTGCCAGCAGCTCATGGGGGGACAGGGGGGAAAAACTGTTTTTT. The chain employs TRBV7-2 and TRBJ1-4; 11 bases map to TRBD1. This CDR3 spans 15 amino acids. V lost 4 bases, J lost 8 bases, and 6 bases stayed unmatched. CDR1 is SGHTA, CDR2 FQGNSA, per germline.

This clone was seen once. The V call is TRBV18, the J call TRBJ2-1, with D possibly matching TRBD1 (6 bases). Germline CDR1 reads KGHSH; CDR2 reads LQKENI. With 4 bases removed from V and 7 bases from J, the gap between germline ends came to 8 bases. The CDR3 contains 12 residues. The CDR3 protein is CASSRQENEQFF. The CDR3 DNA reads as TGTGCCAGCTCACGACAGGAGAATGAGCAGTTCTTC.

The chain couples TRBV19 to TRBJ2-3, with D perhaps matching TRBD1 (5 bases). CDR1 is LNHDA, CDR2 SQIVND, per germline (reference sequence). The CDR3 extends over 16 amino acids. Trimming left V 4 bases short and J 2 bases short, with 16 bases between. CDR3 in DNA: TGTGCCAGTAGTAGGGGCGCAGGGATGGACACAGATACGCAGTATTTT. This sequence encodes CASSRGAGMDTDTQYF.

The V call is TRBV6-2 or TRBV6-3, the J call TRBJ1-5; weak D call: TRBD1 (6 bases). CDR1 is MNHEY and CDR2 is SVGEGT in the germline V gene. Trimming removed 2 bases from V and 2 bases from J, with 10 bases in between. CDR3 length: 15 residues. Written as DNA, the CDR3 is TGTGCCAGCAGTTACAGTTCAGGGGGCAATCAGCCCCAGCATTTT. This encodes CASSYSSGGNQPQHF.

This clone occurred a few times. The chain links TRBV6-2 or TRBV6-3 to TRBJ2-1; 11 bases align to TRBD2. This CDR3 is built from 14 residues. V gave up 6 bases and J gave up 10 bases; unmatched junction bases: 8. Germline values: CDR1 MNHEY, CDR2 SVGEGT. In nucleotides, the CDR3 is TGTGCCAGCAGCCAGCTAGCGGGGGGCGGGGAGCAGTTCTTC. It encodes CASSQLAGGGEQFF.

The chain is built from TRBV29-1 and TRBJ2-4; 8 nucleotides match TRBD1. V lost 7 bases, J lost 12 bases, and 14 bases stayed unmatched. Germline V gene data show CDR1 as SQVTM and CDR2 as ANQGSEA. The CDR3 is 13 amino acids. CDR3 coding DNA: TGCAGCGGTGGGGATCAAGGACAGGGAGCTCAGTACTTC. This codes for CSGGDQGQGAQYF.

Comment on this clone: Sequence at one end of the junction differs from germline and may be a read error. V usage is TRBV19 and J usage is TRBJ2-6; D possibly corresponds to TRBD1 (5 bases). CDR1 and CDR2 (germline): LNHDA, SQIVND (reference sequence). CDR3 length: 16 residues. DNA of the CDR3: TGTGCCAGTAGGATAGGCAGGGTTACTGGGGCCAACGTCCTGACTTTC. Residues: CASRIGRVTGANVLTF.

This chain connects TRBV30 to TRBJ2-1, with D unresolved. This CDR3 comprises 13 residues. V was clipped by 2 bases and J by 9 bases, with 14 bases between them. The germline V gene encodes CDR1 GTSNPN and CDR2 SVGIG (reference sequence). CDR3 amino acids: CAWSFPPNSEQFF. CDR3 nucleotide sequence: TGTGCCTGGAGTTTTCCCCCCAATTCTGAGCAGTTCTTC.

The chain couples TRBV3-1 (or the pseudogene TRBV3-2) to TRBJ1-6; the D gene is possibly TRBD1 (6 bases). The CDR3 consists of 17 residues. The V gene's germline CDR1 is LGHDT and CDR2 YNNKEL (reference sequence). V lost 4 bases, J lost 0 bases, and 13 bases lay in between. CDR3 amino acids: CASSPRTDSSYNSPLHF. For the CDR3, the DNA is TGTGCCAGCAGCCCCCGGACAGACAGCTCCTATAATTCACCCCTCCACTTT.

The rearrangement joins TRBV28 to TRBJ1-2, with D uncertain. The germline V gene encodes CDR1 MDHEN and CDR2 SYDVKM. Trimming took off 4 bases at V and 3 bases at J, with 15 bases between the two ends. The CDR3 is made up of 15 amino acids. The CDR3 DNA follows: TGTGCCAGCAGTTCAACCTTCACCGGGGACTATGGCTACACCTTC. This gives the protein CASSSTFTGDYGYTF.

The rearrangement joins TRBV7-8 to TRBJ1-1, with D perhaps TRBD1 (5 bases). The CDR3 loop spans 13 amino acids. Germline-derived CDR1 and CDR2 are SGHVS and FQNEAQ. Deletions cut 3 bases from V and 4 bases from J, with 9 bases between. CDR3 sequence reads: CASSFQGGTEAFF. The CDR3 nucleotides read TGTGCCAGCAGCTTTCAGGGAGGCACTGAAGCTTTCTTT.

Worth noting for this clone: Other DNA sequences of this sample code for an identical CDR3. This rearrangement joins TRBV2 to TRBJ2-5, with TRBD2 as a possible D gene (6 bases). Germline CDR1 reads SNHLY; CDR2 reads FYNNEI. This CDR3 has 13 amino acids. The ends were cut back, 4 bases at V and 5 bases at J, with 11 bases in the middle. The CDR3 nucleotides are TGTGCCAGCAGTGGAGGGGAGGTCGAGACCCAGTACTTC. Residues: CASSGGEVETQYF.

The chain recombines TRBV5-4 with TRBJ1-3, with 7 bases matching TRBD1. The CDR3 is made up of 17 amino acids. V lost 0 bases, J lost 0 bases, and 6 bases stayed unmatched. Germline CDR1 SGHNT, CDR2 YYREEE (reference sequence). The CDR3 nucleotides are TGTGCCAGCAGCTTGGGGGGACAGATAGTCTCTGGAAACACCATATATTTT. This encodes CASSLGGQIVSGNTIYF. The whole variable domain, filled in from reference TRBV5-4 and TRBJ1-3, reads ETGVTQSPTHLIKTRGQQVTLRCSSQSGHNTVSWYQQALGQGPQFIFQYYREEENGRGNFPPRFSGLQFPNYSSELNVNALELDDSALYLCASSLGGQIVSGNTIYFGEGSWLTVV.

V usage is TRBV28 and J usage is TRBJ1-5; the D gene is possibly TRBD1 (6 bases). Trimming took off 2 bases at V and 0 bases at J, with 17 bases between the two ends. Germline V CDR1 and CDR2: MDHEN, SYDVKM. This CDR3 contains 18 residues. As DNA, the CDR3 is TGTGCCAGCAGTTTACCGATAGGGGGGGGACCTAGCAATCAGCCCCAGCATTTT. Its protein product is CASSLPIGGGPSNQPQHF.

The gene calls are TRBV24-1 and TRBJ1-2; TRBD1 matches 10 bases. This CDR3 is built from 17 residues. V was clipped by 2 bases and J by 3 bases; unmatched bases: 8. Germline lookup yields CDR1 KGHDR and CDR2 SFDVKD. The CDR3 nucleotides are TGTGCCACCAGTGATTGGAACTGGGACAGGGGTTACTATGGCTACACCTTC. Its protein is CATSDWNWDRGYYGYTF.

The chain combines TRBV5-1 with TRBJ1-2; D is uncertain. The V end was cut by 4 bases, the J end by 2 bases, with 15 bases between. Germline lookup yields CDR1 SGHRS and CDR2 YFSETQ. The CDR3 has 15 residues. The CDR3 DNA follows: TGCGCCAGCAGCCCAGAATCGATTAAGAACTATGGCTACACCTTC. It specifies CASSPESIKNYGYTF.

This clone showed up just a few times. This chain connects TRBV4-2 to TRBJ1-1; no clear D gene. Germline CDR1 is LGHNA and CDR2 is YNFKEQ. Trimming took 1 base from V and 2 from J, leaving 5 bases between them. CDR3 length: 13 amino acids. The CDR3 sequence is CASSQVQNTEAFF. DNA of the CDR3: TGTGCCAGCAGCCAAGTCCAAAACACTGAAGCTTTCTTT.